A single sample is the source of the 20 T cell receptor beta chains below, sequenced in a study of cytomegalovirus exposure and HLA in healthy donors. The study ran its PCR with 60 Vbeta and 13 Jbeta primers. TCRdb keeps only in-frame clones here, not all; method: immunoSEQ multiplex PCR. The sample lists some 200,000 clones, under 85% occurring once. Sample: PBMCs. All receptors derive from a female donor in good health and CMV-seronegative.

In the case of this clone: The same CDR3 arises from other DNA sequences in this sample as well. The V gene is TRBV28, the J gene TRBJ1-2; 7 nucleotides align to TRBD1. Trimming cost V 7 bases and J 1 base; bases outside gene matches: 6. This CDR3 region has 14 residues. Germline CDR1 reads MDHEN; CDR2 reads SYDVKM. The CDR3 nucleotides are TGTGCCAGCATTCAGGGGGAATATAACTATGGCTACACCTTC. It is translated as CASIQGEYNYGYTF.

There are a few counts of this clone. The J gene is TRBJ1-1, the V gene TRBV19; D unresolved. The CDR3 consists of 13 residues. The V gene's germline CDR1 is LNHDA and CDR2 SQIVND (reference sequence). V shed 7 bases and J shed 7 bases, with 16 bases lying between them. CDR3 in amino acids: CASNFGLGLEAFF. The CDR3 DNA is TGTGCCAGTAATTTCGGTTTAGGACTTGAAGCTTTCTTT.

The chain recombines TRBV7-9 with TRBJ1-2, with D maybe TRBD1 (5 bases). The CDR3 is 16 amino acids. V was trimmed by 4 bases and J by 6 bases, leaving 21 bases between them. Germline V lookup: CDR1 SEHNR, CDR2 FQNEAQ (reference sequence). CDR3 nucleotides: TGTGCCAGCAGCTCGCGACTGGGCCAAGGGGTACATGGCTACACCTTC. It codes for CASSSRLGQGVHGYTF.

V usage is TRBV7-3 and J usage is TRBJ2-2, with D possibly matching TRBD2 (6 bases). CDR1 is SGHTA, CDR2 FQGTGA, per germline. The CDR3 runs to 14 residues. V shed 4 bases and J shed 1 base, with 7 bases lying between them. This chain's CDR3 is CASSSGLNTGELFF. CDR3 in DNA: TGTGCCAGCAGCTCGGGACTGAACACCGGGGAGCTGTTTTTT.

V usage is TRBV13 and J usage is TRBJ2-1; 8 bases match TRBD2. This CDR3 has 15 residues. Germline CDR1 reads PRHDT; CDR2 reads FYEKMQ (reference sequence). V lost 10 bases, J lost 0 bases, and 8 bases stayed unmatched. The CDR3 DNA follows: TGTGCCACCAGAAGGCGGGAGGTCTCCTACAATGAGCAGTTCTTC. This translates into CATRRREVSYNEQFF.

This clone was counted only a few times. The rearrangement uses TRBV11-1 and TRBJ2-3, with 7 bases that match TRBD1. With 4 bases clipped from V and 0 bases from J, the junction kept 7 bases outside the gene matches. Germline V gene lookup returns CDR1 SGHAT and CDR2 FQDESV (reference sequence). The CDR3 covers 16 residues. CDR3 amino acids: CASSWSTGSSTDTQYF. As DNA, the CDR3 is TGTGCCAGCAGCTGGTCGACAGGGTCCAGCACAGATACGCAGTATTTT.

As DNA, the CDR3 is TGTGCCAGCAGCCCGACTAGCGGGAGGGCCTTAGGCGGGGAGCTGTTTTTT. As protein: CASSPTSGRALGGELFF. This chain connects TRBV5-4 to TRBJ2-2; 14 bases are a match to TRBD2. V lost 4 bases to trimming and J lost 7 bases; unmatched junction nucleotides: 9. The CDR3 is made up of 17 amino acids. Germline V gives CDR1 SGHNT, CDR2 YYREEE (reference sequence).

In this sample, this clone turned up a few times. This chain joins TRBV6-1 and TRBJ2-5; 11 nucleotides line up with TRBD2. The J call may be in error: the DNA end matches TRBJ2-7 better. CDR1 and CDR2 from the germline V gene are MNHNS and SASEGT. CDR3 size: 14 residues. The DNA for the CDR3 is TGTGCCAGCACCTACGGACTAGCGGGCTACGAGCAGTACTTC. As protein: CASTYGLAGYEQYF.

This chain connects TRBV9 to TRBJ2-7, with TRBD2 matching over 10 bases. The trim removed 3 bases at V and 3 bases at J, leaving 3 bases unmatched. The germline CDR1 and CDR2 sequences are SGDLS and YYNGEE. The CDR3 is made up of 14 amino acids. The CDR3 region is CASSAGLASYEQYF. The DNA for the CDR3 is TGTGCCAGCAGCGCGGGACTAGCGAGCTACGAGCAGTACTTC.

The rearrangement uses TRBV11-2 and TRBJ2-7; TRBD1 might be the D (5 bases). CDR1 and CDR2 (germline): SGHAT, FQNNGV. The CDR3 runs to 12 residues. V dropped 5 bases and J dropped 4 bases, with 9 bases sitting between them. The CDR3 DNA reads TGTGCCAGCAGCCAGACAGTTTACGAGCAGTACTTC. Its protein is CASSQTVYEQYF.

The chain uses TRBV5-1 and TRBJ2-7; D is unclear. The CDR3 has 11 amino acids. Trimming shortened V by 4 bases and J by 2 bases, and 4 bases separated the two germline ends. Germline V gene data show CDR1 as SGHRS and CDR2 as YFSETQ. The CDR3, as DNA: TGCGCCAGCAGCGTAGCCTACGAGCAGTACTTC. Translating gives CASSVAYEQYF.

This chain joins TRBV6-1 and TRBJ1-6, with TRBD1 matching over 7 bases. The junction had 16 bases not matched to a gene; V was cut back by 4 bases and J by 13 bases. This CDR3 spans 16 amino acids. Germline-derived CDR1 and CDR2 are MNHNS and SASEGT. The CDR3 loop is CASSGTFKGQTNPLHF. CDR3 sequence (DNA): TGTGCCAGCAGTGGCACCTTCAAGGGACAGACAAATCCCCTCCACTTT.

This clone has more than one count but fewer than ten. The chain employs TRBV19 and TRBJ1-6; 12 nucleotides align to TRBD1. Per the germline V gene, CDR1 is LNHDA and CDR2 is SQIVND (reference sequence). The CDR3 loop spans 14 amino acids. Germline trimming cut 5 bases from V and 14 bases from J; bases unmatched to any gene: 7. The CDR3 DNA reads TGTGCCAGTAGTGTCCGGGACAGGGGGCTCTCCCTCCACTTT. Its translation is CASSVRDRGLSLHF. The full variable domain, in which reference TRBV19 and TRBJ1-6 provide the parts outside the CDR3, is DGGITQSPKYLFRKEGQNVTLSCEQNLNHDAMYWYRQDPGQGLRLIYYSQIVNDFQKGDIAEGYSVSREKKESFPLTVTSAQKNPTAFYLCASSVRDRGLSLHFGNGTRLTVT.

The chain uses TRBV9 and TRBJ2-7; D is uncertain. Germline V CDR1 and CDR2: SGDLS, YYNGEE. CDR3 length: 14 residues. V lost 2 bases and J lost 6, with 15 bases in between. The CDR3 DNA reads TGTGCCAGCAGCGTTGATGGTGGTCGGAGCGAGCAGTACTTC. As protein: CASSVDGGRSEQYF.

This rearrangement joins TRBV2 to TRBJ2-7, with D tentatively TRBD2 (6 bases). V lost 8 bases and J 0 bases, leaving 14 bases between the germline ends. CDR1 SNHLY and CDR2 FYNNEI come from the germline V gene. The CDR3 spans 14 residues. CDR3 sequence (DNA): TGTGCCAGCGGAGAGGGACTTATCTCCTACGAGCAGTACTTC. It codes for CASGEGLISYEQYF.

The genes are TRBV4-3 and TRBJ2-5; the match to TRBD2 covers 7 bases. Germline lookup yields CDR1 LGHNA and CDR2 YSLEER. The V and J ends lost 0 bases and 5 bases, in that order; junction bases with no gene match: 3. The CDR3 extends over 14 amino acids. In nucleotides, the CDR3 is TGCGCCAGCAGCCAAGAGGGAGGGCATGAGACCCAGTACTTC. This encodes CASSQEGGHETQYF.

This clone was seen a handful of times. The V and J genes are TRBV6-6 and TRBJ1-1; 10 bases fit TRBD1. The V gene's germline CDR1 is MNHNY and CDR2 SVGAGI (reference sequence). The CDR3 length is 14 residues. Germline trimming cut 6 bases from V and 11 bases from J; bases unmatched to any gene: 12. CDR3 sequence reads: CASSTGTGAEGAFF. The CDR3 coding sequence is TGTGCCAGCAGCACCGGGACAGGGGCGGAAGGGGCTTTCTTT.

This clone came up a few times. The chain joins TRBV5-1 to TRBJ2-3; a weak D match, TRBD1 (7 bases). The CDR3 spans 14 residues. V dropped 4 bases and J dropped 5 bases, with 14 bases sitting between them. Germline V gene sequence: CDR1 SGHRS, CDR2 YFSETQ. The CDR3 sequence is CASSLPGGGDTQYF. In nucleotides, the CDR3 is TGCGCCAGCAGCCTTCCAGGGGGAGGAGATACGCAGTATTTT.

The chain combines TRBV6-6 with TRBJ1-4; D is possibly TRBD1 (5 bases). Per germline, CDR1 MNHNY and CDR2 SVGAGI (reference sequence). V was cut by 7 bases and J by 7 bases, with 13 bases left in between. The length of the CDR3 is 13 residues. The CDR3 sequence is CASKQGTFEKLFF. Here the CDR3 DNA reads TGTGCCAGCAAGCAGGGCACGTTTGAAAAACTGTTTTTT.

This clone was detected only a few times. The same CDR3 also results from other DNA sequences found in this sample. V is TRBV5-1 and J is TRBJ2-7, with 9 bases lining up with TRBD1. V dropped 0 bases and J dropped 2; count of bases not matched to a gene: 0. From germline, CDR1 is SGHRS and CDR2 YFSETQ. CDR3 length: 14 amino acids. The CDR3 bases are TGCGCCAGCAGCTTGGGACAGGGGGCCTACGAGCAGTACTTC. Translated: CASSLGQGAYEQYF. Filled out from reference TRBV5-1 and TRBJ2-7, the complete variable domain reads KAGVTQTPRYLIKTRGQQVTLSCSPISGHRSVSWYQQTPGQGLQFLFEYFSETQRNKGNFPGRFSGRQFSNSRSEMNVSTLELGDSALYLCASSLGQGAYEQYFGPGTRLTVT.